This T cell receptor beta chain was sequenced during a study of blood T cell repertoires in COVID-19. Study in general: COVID-19 samples collected from the United States, Italy and Spain covered acute and convalescent phases.

Libraries were prepared by immunoSEQ multiplex PCR; TCRdb keeps only in-frame clonotypes and omits some of them. There are fewer than 55,000 clones in the sample; roughly 86% occur only once, and approximately 2.9% lies in the top ten. This clone was found once. Between the trimmed V and J ends, which lost 1 base and 1 base, there was a span of 13 bases. The CDR3 length is 16 residues. From germline, CDR1 is SGHTA and CDR2 FQGNSA. The sequencing sample was made of peripheral blood. The TCR comes from a man aged 50-59 years with active COVID-19. V and J are TRBV7-2 and TRBJ1-1; D gene unclear. The CDR3 coding sequence is TGTGCCAGCAGCTTAGGACGTGGGCGTAGGAACACTGAAGCTTTCTTT. It is translated as CASSLGRGRRNTEAFF.